These 30 T cell receptor beta chains were sequenced from one sample in a study of blood T cell repertoires in COVID-19. Clones were read by immunoSEQ multiplex PCR, and TCRdb kept only the in-frame ones, dropping some. The table shows just over 250,000 clones, with 86% occurring only once. The sample was peripheral blood. The receptors were gathered from a man between 35 and 55 years old who had recovered from COVID-19.

Comments on this clone: The sample carries other DNA sequences with the same CDR3. The genes are TRBV7-2 and TRBJ2-7; D unresolved. With 1 base removed from V and 2 bases from J, the gap between germline ends came to 12 bases. The germline V gene has CDR1 SGHTA and CDR2 FQGNSA. This CDR3 region has 15 residues. CDR3 loop: CASSLGVSTAYEQYF. The CDR3, as DNA: TGTGCCAGCAGCTTAGGGGTTTCGACTGCCTACGAGCAGTACTTC.

The V call is TRBV9, the J call TRBJ1-1; D is unclear. The CDR3 is 14 amino acids. V was pared by 2 bases and J by 1 base, with 9 bases between. From germline, CDR1 is SGDLS and CDR2 YYNGEE. CDR3 loop: CASSVDGANTEAFF. In nucleotides, the CDR3 is TGTGCCAGCAGCGTTGACGGAGCGAACACTGAAGCTTTCTTT.

V gene TRBV7-9 combines with J gene TRBJ1-5, with D perhaps matching TRBD1 (6 bases). CDR3 length equals 15 residues. Germline loops: CDR1 SEHNR, CDR2 FQNEAQ (reference sequence). Trimming stripped 5 bases from V and 11 bases from J, with 22 bases between. The CDR3: CASSPGGLGGVAQHF. The CDR3 region has the DNA TGTGCCAGCAGCCCCGGGGGGCTGGGGGGGGTGGCCCAGCATTTT.

The V and J genes are TRBV18 and TRBJ1-4, with 7 bases matching TRBD1. The germline CDR1 and CDR2 sequences are KGHSH and LQKENI. With V trimmed by 0 bases and J by 8 bases, 15 bases remained unmatched. This CDR3 spans 18 amino acids. The CDR3 reads CASSPPNTKGQAREKLFF. In DNA form, the CDR3 reads TGTGCCAGCTCACCACCCAATACAAAAGGACAGGCTCGGGAAAAACTGTTTTTT.

This chain links TRBV12-5 with TRBJ2-7; TRBD1 aligns across 8 bases. Germline lookup yields CDR1 LGHNT and CDR2 FRNRAP. V was pared by 3 bases and J by 0 bases, with 7 bases of the junction left unmatched. This CDR3 has 16 residues. CDR3 coding DNA: TGTGCTAGTGGTTTTCCCCAGGGGGCGGTCTCCTACGAGCAGTACTTC. Protein sequence: CASGFPQGAVSYEQYF.

The chain couples TRBV15 to TRBJ1-3; D might be TRBD1 (5 bases). V lost 5 bases to trimming and J lost 1 base, with 12 bases between them. CDR1 and CDR2 from the germline V gene are LNHNV and YYDKDF (reference sequence). The CDR3 is 15 residues long. The CDR3 spells CATSRAGYSGNTIYF. CDR3 bases: TGTGCCACCAGCCGAGCAGGGTATTCTGGAAACACCATATATTTT.

The chain couples TRBV3-1 (or the pseudogene TRBV3-2) to TRBJ2-7; 8 nucleotides agree with TRBD1. This CDR3 is 15 amino acids long. With V trimmed by 4 bases and J by 0 bases, 5 bases remained unmatched. Germline assignment: CDR1 LGHDT and CDR2 YNNKEL (reference sequence). The CDR3 region has the DNA TGTGCCAGCAGCCTTCCGGGACAGGCCTCCTACGAGCAGTACTTC. Translating it yields CASSLPGQASYEQYF.

The J gene is TRBJ1-2, the V gene TRBV19; D perhaps matches TRBD1 (6 bases). The germline V and J ends were trimmed by 9 bases and 1 base, with 18 bases remaining between them. The CDR3 is 15 amino acids. The germline gives CDR1 LNHDA, CDR2 SQIVND (reference sequence). CDR3 nucleotide sequence: TGTGCCAGCCGAATAACAGGGCCTGGTAACTATGGCTACACCTTC. It yields the protein CASRITGPGNYGYTF.

This clone was detected only a few times. The rearrangement links TRBV7-3 to TRBJ2-1, with 7 positions matching TRBD1. This CDR3 spans 17 amino acids. Per the germline V gene, CDR1 is SGHTA and CDR2 is FQGTGA. The ends lost 1 base at V and 4 bases at J; junction bases unmatched: 10. The CDR3 DNA sequence: TGTGCCAGCAGCTTAAATCCACAGACAGGGAAGTACAATGAGCAGTTCTTC. Its translation is CASSLNPQTGKYNEQFF.

CDR3 DNA: TGTGCCAGTAAATCTAGGGGATACACCGGGGAGCTGTTTTTT. Amino acids: CASKSRGYTGELFF. The gene calls are TRBV3-1 (or the pseudogene TRBV3-2) and TRBJ2-2; TRBD1 is a possible D gene (5 bases). The CDR3 is 14 amino acids. Trimming shortened V by 9 bases and J by 3 bases, and 14 bases separated the two germline ends. Germline CDR1 reads LGHDT; CDR2 reads YNNKEL (reference sequence).

The chain is built from TRBV10-3 and TRBJ1-2; D not certain. The germline gives CDR1 ENHRY, CDR2 SYGVKD. V was trimmed by 6 bases and J by 4 bases, leaving 9 bases between them. The CDR3 has 12 amino acids. The CDR3 region is CAISATAYGYTF. The CDR3 region has the DNA TGTGCCATCAGCGCAACAGCCTATGGCTACACCTTC.

The chain uses TRBV9 and TRBJ2-7; 10 positions match TRBD1. Germline CDR1 reads SGDLS; CDR2 reads YYNGEE. V was pared by 0 bases and J by 2 bases, with 5 bases of the junction left unmatched. The CDR3 has 16 amino acids. DNA of the CDR3: TGTGCCAGCAGCGTAGACTCGGGACAGGGGACCTACGAGCAGTACTTC. This gives the protein CASSVDSGQGTYEQYF.

This chain connects TRBV5-6 to TRBJ2-3, with 14 bases that match TRBD2. The CDR3 loop spans 17 amino acids. Germline CDR1 is SGHDT and CDR2 is YYEEEE. V lost 4 bases to trimming and J lost 5 bases; unmatched junction nucleotides: 9. The CDR3 sequence is CASSPGLAGVKKDTQYF. The CDR3 DNA is TGTGCCAGCAGCCCGGGACTAGCGGGAGTTAAAAAAGATACGCAGTATTTT. The variable domain in full, with the rest retrieved from reference TRBV5-6 and TRBJ2-3, is DAGVTQSPTHLIKTRGQQVTLRCSPKSGHDTVSWYQQALGQGPQFIFQYYEEEERQRGNFPDRFSGHQFPNYSSELNVNALLLGDSALYLCASSPGLAGVKKDTQYFGPGTRLTVL.

This chain uses TRBV3-1 (or the pseudogene TRBV3-2) with TRBJ2-6; 11 bases are a match to TRBD1. The CDR3 is 18 residues long. CDR1 and CDR2 (germline): LGHDT, YNNKEL (reference sequence). V trimming: 4 bases; J trimming: 3 bases; junction bases outside the gene matches: 8. CDR3 protein: CASSPWTGGLGGANVLTF. As DNA, the CDR3 is TGTGCCAGCAGCCCTTGGACAGGGGGCTTAGGTGGGGCCAACGTCCTGACTTTC.

This clone was found once. The gene calls are TRBV5-1 and TRBJ2-7, with 14 bases identical to TRBD2. V was clipped by 5 bases and J by 3 bases; unmatched bases: 7. The CDR3 is 16 residues long. Germline CDR1 reads SGHRS; CDR2 reads YFSETQ. The CDR3 nucleotides read TGCGCCAGCAGAATTGAAGGGACTAGCGGGAGCTACGAGCAGTACTTC. As protein: CASRIEGTSGSYEQYF.

The V gene is TRBV19, the J gene TRBJ2-1, with TRBD1 matching 9 bases. CDR3 length: 17 amino acids. Germline V gene lookup returns CDR1 LNHDA and CDR2 SQIVND (reference sequence). V gave up 3 bases and J gave up 8 bases; unmatched junction bases: 14. The DNA of the CDR3 is TGTGCCAGTAGTATCCCTCACAGGGGGCATGGGGAGGATGAGCAGTTCTTC. Protein: CASSIPHRGHGEDEQFF. The full variable domain, in which reference TRBV19 and TRBJ2-1 provide the parts outside the CDR3, is DGGITQSPKYLFRKEGQNVTLSCEQNLNHDAMYWYRQDPGQGLRLIYYSQIVNDFQKGDIAEGYSVSREKKESFPLTVTSAQKNPTAFYLCASSIPHRGHGEDEQFFGPGTRLTVL.

The rearrangement links TRBV4-3 to TRBJ2-3; TRBD1 might be the D (6 bases). The CDR3 length is 14 residues. The V and J ends lost 4 bases and 3 bases respectively, with 11 bases between them. Germline V gene sequence: CDR1 LGHNA, CDR2 YSLEER. CDR3 nucleotides: TGCGCCAGCAGCCGCCGGGACATTACAGATACGCAGTATTTT. Protein sequence: CASSRRDITDTQYF.

This clone has only a few counts. In DNA, the CDR3 is TGTGCCAGCAGTAACCCCCCAGGGTCTGGTTCTAACACCGGGGAGCTGTTTTTT. Protein product: CASSNPPGSGSNTGELFF. This rearrangement joins TRBV9 to TRBJ2-2; possibly TRBD1 for D (5 bases). The CDR3 totals 18 residues. In germline, CDR1 is SGDLS, CDR2 YYNGEE. Trimming pared 5 bases from V and 2 bases from J, leaving 22 bases between.

J is TRBJ1-6 and V is TRBV13; no definite D call. The germline V gene has CDR1 PRHDT and CDR2 FYEKMQ (reference sequence). This CDR3 comprises 12 residues. V was cut by 8 bases and J by 9 bases, with 11 bases left in between. The CDR3 region has the DNA TGTGCCAGCCGGAACTACGGTTCACCCCTCCACTTT. Its translation is CASRNYGSPLHF.

The J gene is TRBJ1-4, the V gene TRBV21-1. TRBV21-1 is a pseudogene locus. CDR3 length: 14 residues. The chain's CDR3 is CALSGSSTNEKLFF. The CDR3 region has the DNA TGTGCCCTCTCGGGTAGCTCAACTAATGAAAAACTGTTTTTT.

The gene calls are TRBV10-2 and TRBJ2-1; TRBD2 matches 7 bases. V trimming: 9 bases; J trimming: 8 bases; junction bases outside the gene matches: 13. This CDR3 has 14 amino acids. Germline-derived CDR1 and CDR2 are WSHSY and SAAADI. Here the CDR3 DNA reads TGCGCCAGTAGGGCCCAGACTAGCTATCATGAGCAGTTCTTC. Translating it yields CASRAQTSYHEQFF.

V usage is TRBV7-9 and J usage is TRBJ1-2, with D unresolved. V lost 5 bases to trimming and J lost 8 bases, with 9 bases between them. The CDR3 is made up of 11 amino acids. Germline-derived CDR1 and CDR2 are SEHNR and FQNEAQ (reference sequence). The CDR3 region is CASSQPGGYTF. CDR3 DNA: TGTGCCAGCAGCCAGCCGGGGGGCTACACCTTC.

On this clone itself: The same CDR3 arises from other DNA sequences in this sample as well. The V call is TRBV7-2, the J call TRBJ2-7; 12 nucleotides match TRBD2. Germline V gene lookup returns CDR1 SGHTA and CDR2 FQGNSA. This CDR3 region has 14 residues. The ends lost 2 bases at V and 4 bases at J; junction bases unmatched: 0. Here the CDR3 reads CASSLLAGGYEQYF. The DNA for the CDR3 is TGTGCCAGCAGCTTACTAGCGGGAGGGTACGAGCAGTACTTC.

The chain is built from TRBV5-4 and TRBJ2-7; 7 nucleotides line up with TRBD2. CDR3 length: 16 amino acids. CDR1 is SGHNT and CDR2 is YYREEE in the germline V gene (reference sequence). J was trimmed by 2 bases and V by 4 bases; bases with no gene match: 12. In DNA form, the CDR3 reads TGTGCCAGCAGCCCAGCCCCCGGGACTATAACCTACGAGCAGTACTTC. Translating it yields CASSPAPGTITYEQYF.

The chain carries TRBV7-8 and TRBJ2-3, with TRBD2 as a possible D gene (6 bases). V shed 3 bases and J shed 0 bases, with 19 bases lying between them. The CDR3 runs to 18 residues. Germline-derived CDR1 and CDR2 are SGHVS and FQNEAQ. DNA for the CDR3: TGTGCCAGCAGCTTGTCGGTCTCCTACGGGGGTAGCACAGATACGCAGTATTTT. Amino acids: CASSLSVSYGGSTDTQYF. The whole variable domain, filled in from reference TRBV7-8 and TRBJ2-3, reads GAGVSQSPRYKVAKRGQDVALRCDPISGHVSLFWYQQALGQGPEFLTYFQNEAQLDKSGLPSDRFFAERPEGSVSTLKIQRTQQEDSAVYLCASSLSVSYGGSTDTQYFGPGTRLTVL.

J is TRBJ1-4 and V is TRBV11-2; D is unclear. Germline V lookup: CDR1 SGHAT, CDR2 FQNNGV. This CDR3 is 16 amino acids long. Trimming left V 5 bases short and J 8 bases short, with 21 bases between. The CDR3 sequence: CASSKREPPGREKLFF. The CDR3 bases are TGTGCCAGCAGCAAGAGGGAGCCCCCGGGGAGGGAAAAACTGTTTTTT.

This rearrangement joins TRBV25-1 to TRBJ1-4, with D unclear. This CDR3 has 11 residues. The V gene's germline CDR1 is MGHDK and CDR2 SYGVNS. The germline V and J ends were trimmed by 3 bases and 11 bases, with 7 bases remaining between them. CDR3 bases: TGTGCCAGCAGTGACCAGGCCAAACTGTTTTTT. Residues: CASSDQAKLFF.

The gene calls are TRBV9 and TRBJ2-6, with 8 bases lining up with TRBD1. V lost 1 base, J lost 1 base, and 10 bases stayed unmatched. CDR3 length: 19 amino acids. CDR1 SGDLS and CDR2 YYNGEE come from the germline V gene. CDR3 sequence reads: CASSVTGQGAISGANVLTF. For the CDR3, the DNA is TGTGCCAGCAGCGTAACAGGACAGGGAGCAATTTCTGGGGCCAACGTCCTGACTTTC. Using reference TRBV9 and TRBJ2-6 for the parts outside the CDR3, the full variable domain is DSGVTQTPKHLITATGQRVTLRCSPRSGDLSVYWYQQSLDQGLQFLIQYYNGEERAKGNILERFSAQQFPDLHSELNLSSLELGDSALYFCASSVTGQGAISGANVLTFGAGSRLTVL.

This CDR3 reads CASSHLGEGTGGRQPQHF. In nucleotides, the CDR3 is TGTGCCAGCTCTCACCTGGGGGAAGGGACAGGGGGTCGTCAGCCCCAGCATTTT. This chain uses TRBV25-1 with TRBJ1-5; 11 bases are a match to TRBD1. The CDR3 spans 18 residues. Germline V lookup: CDR1 MGHDK, CDR2 SYGVNS. Germline trimming cut 8 bases from V and 6 bases from J; bases unmatched to any gene: 18.

The chain has TRBV5-1 and TRBJ2-5, with 7 bases matching TRBD1. The V segment lost 0 bases and the J segment 5 bases; nucleotides outside the gene matches: 7. Looked up from germline, CDR1 is SGHRS and CDR2 is YFSETQ. This CDR3 has 15 amino acids. As DNA, the CDR3 is TGCGCCAGCAGCTTGGTGGCAGGGGGTGGGGAGACCCAGTACTTC. Translated: CASSLVAGGGETQYF.